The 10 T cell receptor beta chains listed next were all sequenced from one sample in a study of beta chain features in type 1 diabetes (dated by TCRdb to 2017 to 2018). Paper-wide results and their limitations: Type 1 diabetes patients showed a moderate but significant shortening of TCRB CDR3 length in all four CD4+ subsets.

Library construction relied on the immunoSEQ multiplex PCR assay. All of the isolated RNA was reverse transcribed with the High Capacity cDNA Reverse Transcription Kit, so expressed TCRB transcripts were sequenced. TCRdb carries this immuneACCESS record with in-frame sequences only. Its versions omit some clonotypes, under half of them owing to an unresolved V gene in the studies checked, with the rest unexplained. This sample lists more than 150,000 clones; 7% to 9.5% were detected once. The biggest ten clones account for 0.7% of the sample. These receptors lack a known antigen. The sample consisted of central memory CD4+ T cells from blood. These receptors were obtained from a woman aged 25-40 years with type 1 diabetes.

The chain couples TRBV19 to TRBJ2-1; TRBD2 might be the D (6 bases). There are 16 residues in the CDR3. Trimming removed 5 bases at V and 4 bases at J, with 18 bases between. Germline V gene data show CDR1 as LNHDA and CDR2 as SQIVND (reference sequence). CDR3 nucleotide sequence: TGTGCCAGTAGTGGACTAAACGCAGACACATACAATGAGCAGTTCTTC. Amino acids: CASSGLNADTYNEQFF.

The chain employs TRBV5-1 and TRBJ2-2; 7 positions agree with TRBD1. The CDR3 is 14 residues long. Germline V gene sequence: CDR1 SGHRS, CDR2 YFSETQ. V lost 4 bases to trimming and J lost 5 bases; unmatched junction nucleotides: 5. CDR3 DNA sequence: TGCGCCAGCAGCCCCGGGACAGAGACCGGGGAGCTGTTTTTT. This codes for CASSPGTETGELFF.

The CDR3 nucleotides are TGTGCCAGCAGCAAAAACAGGGGTGGGTTAGGTACTGAAGCTTTCTTT. It yields the protein CASSKNRGGLGTEAFF. The chain couples TRBV7-2 to TRBJ1-1, with 7 bases matching TRBD1. Germline V gives CDR1 SGHTA, CDR2 FQGNSA. CDR3 length equals 16 residues. Trimming cost V 5 bases and J 5 bases; bases outside gene matches: 14.

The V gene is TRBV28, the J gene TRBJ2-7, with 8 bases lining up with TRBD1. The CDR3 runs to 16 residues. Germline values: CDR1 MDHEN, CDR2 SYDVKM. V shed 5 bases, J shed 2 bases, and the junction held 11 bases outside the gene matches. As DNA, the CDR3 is TGTGCCAGCAGTCCCACCGGGACAGGTGTCCCCTACGAGCAGTACTTC. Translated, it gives CASSPTGTGVPYEQYF.

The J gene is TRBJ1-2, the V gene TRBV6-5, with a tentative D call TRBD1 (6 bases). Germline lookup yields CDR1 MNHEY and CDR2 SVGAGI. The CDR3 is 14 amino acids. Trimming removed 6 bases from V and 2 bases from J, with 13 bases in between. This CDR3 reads CASSLQGSNYGYTF. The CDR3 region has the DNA TGTGCCAGCAGCCTACAGGGATCCAACTATGGCTACACCTTC.

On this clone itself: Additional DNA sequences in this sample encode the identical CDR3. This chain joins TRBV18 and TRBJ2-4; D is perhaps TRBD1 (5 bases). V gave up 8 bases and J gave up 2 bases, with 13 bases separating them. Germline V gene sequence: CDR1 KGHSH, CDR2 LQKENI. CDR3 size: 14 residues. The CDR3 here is CASASAGSKNIQYF. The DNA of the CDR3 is TGTGCCAGCGCTTCTGCAGGGTCCAAAAACATTCAGTACTTC.

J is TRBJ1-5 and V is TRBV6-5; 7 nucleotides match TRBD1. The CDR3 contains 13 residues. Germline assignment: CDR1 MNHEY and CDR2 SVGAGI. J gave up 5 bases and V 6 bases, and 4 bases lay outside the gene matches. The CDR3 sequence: CASSDREYQPQHF. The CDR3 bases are TGTGCCAGCAGCGACAGGGAGTATCAGCCCCAGCATTTT.

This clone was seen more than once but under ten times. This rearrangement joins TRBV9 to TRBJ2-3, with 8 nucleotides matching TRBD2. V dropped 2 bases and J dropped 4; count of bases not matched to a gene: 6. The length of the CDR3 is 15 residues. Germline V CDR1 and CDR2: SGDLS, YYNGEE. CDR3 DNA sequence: TGTGCCAGCAGCGTCGCCAACGGGAGGGCAGATACGCAGTATTTT. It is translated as CASSVANGRADTQYF. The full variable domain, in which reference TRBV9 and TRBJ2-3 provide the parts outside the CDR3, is DSGVTQTPKHLITATGQRVTLRCSPRSGDLSVYWYQQSLDQGLQFLIQYYNGEERAKGNILERFSAQQFPDLHSELNLSSLELGDSALYFCASSVANGRADTQYFGPGTRLTVL.

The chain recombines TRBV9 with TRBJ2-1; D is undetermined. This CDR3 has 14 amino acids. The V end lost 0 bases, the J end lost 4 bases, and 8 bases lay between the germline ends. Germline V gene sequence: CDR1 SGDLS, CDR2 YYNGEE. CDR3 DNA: TGTGCCAGCAGCGTAGCGAACAGATACAATGAGCAGTTCTTC. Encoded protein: CASSVANRYNEQFF. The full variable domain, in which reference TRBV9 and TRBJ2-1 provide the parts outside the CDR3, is DSGVTQTPKHLITATGQRVTLRCSPRSGDLSVYWYQQSLDQGLQFLIQYYNGEERAKGNILERFSAQQFPDLHSELNLSSLELGDSALYFCASSVANRYNEQFFGPGTRLTVL.

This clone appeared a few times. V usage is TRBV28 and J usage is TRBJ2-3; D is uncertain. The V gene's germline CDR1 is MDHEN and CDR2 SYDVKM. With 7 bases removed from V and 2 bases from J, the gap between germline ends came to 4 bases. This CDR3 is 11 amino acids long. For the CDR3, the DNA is TGTGCCAGCACCTCCACAGATACGCAGTATTTT. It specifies CASTSTDTQYF.